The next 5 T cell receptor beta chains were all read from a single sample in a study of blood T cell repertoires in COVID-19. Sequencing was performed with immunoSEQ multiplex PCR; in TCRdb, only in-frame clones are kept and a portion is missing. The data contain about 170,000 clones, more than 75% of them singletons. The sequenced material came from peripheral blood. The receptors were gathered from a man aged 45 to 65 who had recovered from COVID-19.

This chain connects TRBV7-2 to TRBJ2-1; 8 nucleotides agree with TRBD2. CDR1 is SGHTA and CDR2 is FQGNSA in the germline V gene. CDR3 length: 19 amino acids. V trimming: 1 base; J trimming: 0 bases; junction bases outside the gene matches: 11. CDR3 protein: CASSLVASGRLSSYNEQFF. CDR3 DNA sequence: TGTGCCAGCAGCTTAGTGGCTAGCGGGCGCCTAAGCTCCTACAATGAGCAGTTCTTC.

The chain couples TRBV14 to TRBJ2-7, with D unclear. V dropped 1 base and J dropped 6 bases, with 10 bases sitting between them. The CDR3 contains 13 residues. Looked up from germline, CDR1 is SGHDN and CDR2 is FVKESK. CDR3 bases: TGTGCCAGCAGCCAAGTGGTACAGTCCGAGCAGTACTTC. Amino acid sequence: CASSQVVQSEQYF. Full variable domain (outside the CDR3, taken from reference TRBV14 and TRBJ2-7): EAGVTQFPSHSVIEKGQTVTLRCDPISGHDNLYWYRRVMGKEIKFLLHFVKESKQDESGMPNNRFLAERTGGTYSTLKVQPAELEDSGVYFCASSQVVQSEQYFGPGTRLTVT.

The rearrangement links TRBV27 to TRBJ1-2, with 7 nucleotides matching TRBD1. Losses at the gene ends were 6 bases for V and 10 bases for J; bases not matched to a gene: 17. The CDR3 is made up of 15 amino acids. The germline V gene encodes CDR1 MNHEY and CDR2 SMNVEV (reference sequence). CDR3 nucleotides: TGTGCCAGCAGCCGAGCCCTTGGACAGGTGACAGTCTACACCTTC. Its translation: CASSRALGQVTVYTF.

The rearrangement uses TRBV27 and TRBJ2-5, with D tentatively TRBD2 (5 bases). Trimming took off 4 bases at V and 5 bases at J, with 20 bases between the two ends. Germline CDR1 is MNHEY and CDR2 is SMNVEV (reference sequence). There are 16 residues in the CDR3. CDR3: CASSSTRLLSTETQYF. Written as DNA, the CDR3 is TGTGCCAGCAGTTCGACCCGACTACTTTCCACGGAGACCCAGTACTTC.

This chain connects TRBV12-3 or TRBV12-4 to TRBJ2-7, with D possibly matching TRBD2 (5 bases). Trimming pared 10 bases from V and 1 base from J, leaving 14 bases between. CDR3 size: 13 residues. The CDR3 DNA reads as TGTGCCACCCGGATGAGCGGATCCTACGAGCAGTACTTC. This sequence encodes CATRMSGSYEQYF.